Detailed here is one TCR beta chain. What it binds is not known. This sample was included in a study of cytomegalovirus exposure and HLA in healthy donors. Study-wide findings and caveats: Of the V segments, some could not be distinguished, including TRBV6-2 and TRBV6-3, and were excluded.

The ends were cut back, 0 bases at V and 4 bases at J, with 16 bases in the middle. Germline CDR1 and CDR2: SGHRS and YFSETQ. This CDR3 contains 17 residues. PCR amplification relied on 60 Vbeta primers (plus 13 Jbeta primers). Measured with immunoSEQ multiplex PCR; TCRdb has only the in-frame clones, and not every one. The data hold about 160,000 clones, with 80% to 85% observed a single time. Material: PBMCs. The J gene is TRBJ1-4, the V gene TRBV5-1; TRBD1 might be the D (5 bases). This receptor was obtained from a male donor in good health and CMV-seropositive. CDR3 loop: CASSLAPGGGINEKLFF. CDR3 coding DNA: TGCGCCAGCAGCTTGGCCCCCGGGGGAGGAATTAATGAAAAACTGTTTTTT.